This T cell receptor (beta chain) was sequenced during a study of cytomegalovirus exposure and HLA in healthy donors. Germline-derived CDR1 and CDR2 are LNHDA and SQIVND (reference sequence). This CDR3 spans 16 amino acids. V dropped 1 base and J dropped 1 base, with 10 bases sitting between them. PCR amplification relied on 60 Vbeta primers (plus 13 Jbeta primers). Sequencing used immunoSEQ multiplex PCR; TCRdb keeps in-frame clones, though not all of them. This sample has around 130,000 clones; about 8.5% occur once, and the top ten carry 5.5%. This sequence joins TRBV19 and TRBJ2-2, with D possibly TRBD2 on 5 matching bases. The sequence was collected from a man aged 35-49 years in good health and CMV-seronegative. What was sequenced was PBMCs. CDR3 nucleotides: TGTGCCAGTAGTATAGGGAGCGGAGAGAACACCGGGGAGCTGTTTTTT. Translated, it gives CASSIGSGENTGELFF. The full variable domain, in which reference TRBV19 and TRBJ2-2 provide the parts outside the CDR3, is DGGITQSPKYLFRKEGQNVTLSCEQNLNHDAMYWYRQDPGQGLRLIYYSQIVNDFQKGDIAEGYSVSREKKESFPLTVTSAQKNPTAFYLCASSIGSGENTGELFFGEGSRLTVL.